The T cell receptor beta chain under discussion was sequenced for a study of blood T cell repertoires in COVID-19. Study information: Sites across the United States, Italy and Spain contributed samples from acute and convalescent COVID-19. PBMCs, B-cell-depleted T cells, or T cells were the source of the cDNA or gDNA that made up the material.

CDR3 length: 11 amino acids. Per the germline V gene, CDR1 is GTSNPN and CDR2 is SVGIG (reference sequence). V was trimmed by 3 bases and J by 4 bases, leaving 6 bases between them. Source study methods: Nucleated cell counts were estimated from reference gene primer amplification. Method: immunoSEQ multiplex PCR; TCRdb's copy keeps in-frame clones and lacks some. The V and J calls and clone size were taken over from that table, and D and trimming were inferred from the DNA. The sample carries 130,000 or so clones, about 89% recorded once. Specimen: peripheral blood. The chain couples TRBV30 to TRBJ2-5; D possibly corresponds to TRBD2 (6 bases). This clonotype was sampled from a man between 60 and 75 years old with COVID-19, enrolled during active disease. The CDR3 sequence: CAWRGGETQYF. For the CDR3, the DNA is TGTGCCTGGAGGGGGGGAGAGACCCAGTACTTC.